This is a list of T cell receptor beta chains from one sample in a study of glioma-infiltrating T cells after dendritic cell vaccination. Repertoires were generated with immunoSEQ multiplex PCR, while TCRdb's copy carries only in-frame clones and drops some. The data hold roughly 41,000 clones, with approximately 82% observed a single time. The sequencing used blood, collected before dendritic cell vaccination. These receptors all stem from a human donor with glioblastoma. CDR3s include the opening cysteine and the closing phenylalanine or tryptophan. Each record gives: D gene, J gene, clone size, V gene, CDR3 protein, CDR3 DNA. D genes are given only for firm matches. Some rows have no size entry. The others give once, few or many, or a class for an expanded clone.

d_gene: TRBD1
j_gene: TRBJ1-1
abundance: .
v_gene: TRBV5-1
CDR3aa: CASSLAQGVYTEAFF
CDR3nt: TGCGCCAGCAGCTTGGCTCAGGGGGTATACACTGAAGCTTTCTTT

d_gene: .
j_gene: TRBJ2-5
abundance: .
v_gene: TRBV27
CDR3aa: CASRPLDWETQYF
CDR3nt: TGTGCCAGCAGGCCCTTGGACTGGGAGACCCAGTACTTC

d_gene: .
j_gene: TRBJ1-2
abundance: .
v_gene: TRBV5-1
CDR3aa: CASSLKEAAYGYTF
CDR3nt: TGCGCCAGCAGCCTCAAAGAGGCCGCCTATGGCTACACCTTC

d_gene: .
j_gene: TRBJ2-3
abundance: .
v_gene: TRBV5-6
CDR3aa: CASSSLAVLTDTQYF
CDR3nt: TGTGCCAGCAGCTCGTTAGCGGTACTCACAGATACGCAGTATTTT

d_gene: TRBD2
j_gene: TRBJ2-3
abundance: once
v_gene: TRBV5-1
CDR3aa: CASSFLAGDTDTQYF
CDR3nt: TGCGCCAGCAGCTTTTTAGCGGGGGACACAGATACGCAGTATTTT

d_gene: .
j_gene: TRBJ2-7
abundance: .
v_gene: TRBV6-1
CDR3aa: CASSEWREQYF
CDR3nt: TGTGCCAGCAGTGAGTGGAGGGAGCAGTACTTC

d_gene: TRBD1
j_gene: TRBJ1-1
abundance: few
v_gene: TRBV12-5
CDR3aa: CASGLNTGGRTEAFF
CDR3nt: TGTGCTAGTGGTTTGAACACAGGGGGACGGACTGAAGCTTTCTTT

d_gene: TRBD2
j_gene: TRBJ2-5
abundance: few
v_gene: TRBV9
CDR3aa: CASSPNLPSGDQETQYF
CDR3nt: TGTGCCAGCAGCCCAAACTTGCCTAGCGGTGATCAAGAGACCCAGTACTTC

d_gene: .
j_gene: TRBJ1-4
abundance: .
v_gene: TRBV6-1
CDR3aa: CASSGGFATNEKLFF
CDR3nt: TGTGCCAGCAGTGGAGGGTTTGCAACTAATGAAAAACTGTTTTTT

d_gene: TRBD1
j_gene: TRBJ1-5
abundance: once
v_gene: TRBV19
CDR3aa: CASSTLGDREDQPQHF
CDR3nt: TGTGCCAGTAGTACCCTTGGGGACAGGGAAGATCAGCCCCAGCATTTT

d_gene: TRBD1
j_gene: TRBJ1-6
abundance: .
v_gene: TRBV29-1
CDR3aa: CSVKQGEVGSPLHF
CDR3nt: TGCAGCGTTAAACAGGGGGAAGTGGGTTCACCCCTCCACTTT

d_gene: .
j_gene: TRBJ1-6
abundance: .
v_gene: TRBV4-1
CDR3aa: CASSQVILPSSYNSPLHF
CDR3nt: TGCGCCAGCAGCCAAGTTATCCTCCCGAGCTCCTATAATTCACCCCTCCACTTT

d_gene: TRBD1
j_gene: TRBJ2-7
abundance: once
v_gene: TRBV19
CDR3aa: CASSTIDPGQKYEQYF
CDR3nt: TGTGCCAGTAGTACAATCGATCCGGGACAGAAATACGAGCAGTACTTC

d_gene: .
j_gene: TRBJ1-4
abundance: .
v_gene: TRBV28
CDR3aa: CASSSPGSTNEKLFF
CDR3nt: TGTGCCAGCAGTTCCCCAGGGTCAACTAATGAAAAACTGTTTTTT

d_gene: .
j_gene: TRBJ1-1
abundance: .
v_gene: TRBV4-3
CDR3aa: CASSQEAGTNTEAFF
CDR3nt: TGCGCCAGCAGCCAAGAGGCGGGTACGAACACTGAAGCTTTCTTT

d_gene: TRBD1
j_gene: TRBJ2-4
abundance: few
v_gene: TRBV7-2
CDR3aa: CASRSGQGNIQYF
CDR3nt: TGTGCCAGCAGGTCGGGACAGGGGAACATTCAGTACTTC

d_gene: .
j_gene: TRBJ2-1
abundance: .
v_gene: TRBV27
CDR3aa: CASHRDFTSSYNEQFF
CDR3nt: TGTGCCAGCCATCGGGACTTTACCAGCTCCTACAATGAGCAGTTCTTC

d_gene: TRBD1
j_gene: TRBJ1-1
abundance: once
v_gene: TRBV9
CDR3aa: CASSVGTGDNTEAFF
CDR3nt: TGTGCCAGCAGCGTCGGGACAGGGGATAACACTGAAGCTTTCTTT

d_gene: .
j_gene: TRBJ1-1
abundance: .
v_gene: TRBV5-1
CDR3aa: CASSLQGSPQTAFF
CDR3nt: TGCGCCAGCAGCTTGCAGGGGTCGCCTCAGACCGCTTTCTTT

d_gene: TRBD2
j_gene: TRBJ2-2
abundance: .
v_gene: TRBV30
CDR3aa: CAWSVLSERGGFWTGELFF
CDR3nt: TGTGCCTGGAGTGTACTGTCGGAGCGGGGGGGCTTCTGGACCGGGGAGCTGTTTTTT

d_gene: .
j_gene: TRBJ1-2
abundance: .
v_gene: TRBV4-1
CDR3aa: CASSYRGRRTYGYTF
CDR3nt: TGCGCCAGCAGCTACAGAGGGAGGCGGACCTATGGCTACACCTTC

d_gene: .
j_gene: TRBJ1-4
abundance: few
v_gene: TRBV5-4
CDR3aa: CASSWVVSGKLFF
CDR3nt: TGTGCCAGCAGCTGGGTGGTCTCAGGGAAACTGTTTTTT

d_gene: TRBD1
j_gene: TRBJ1-5
abundance: .
v_gene: TRBV19
CDR3aa: CASKTVRQGTGNQPQHF
CDR3nt: TGTGCCAGTAAAACCGTCAGACAGGGTACTGGCAATCAGCCCCAGCATTTT

d_gene: .
j_gene: TRBJ2-3
abundance: .
v_gene: TRBV7-3
CDR3aa: CASSLTVTTSTDTQYF
CDR3nt: TGTGCCAGCAGCTTAACGGTCACGACTAGCACAGATACGCAGTATTTT

d_gene: TRBD2
j_gene: TRBJ2-2
abundance: once
v_gene: TRBV7-8
CDR3aa: CASSSLLVSGGAGGELFF
CDR3nt: TGTGCCAGCAGCTCCCTCCTGGTTAGCGGGGGGGCTGGCGGGGAGCTGTTTTTT

d_gene: .
j_gene: TRBJ2-7
abundance: few
v_gene: TRBV15
CDR3aa: CATSRDMDPRTSGEQYF
CDR3nt: TGTGCCACCAGCAGAGATATGGACCCTCGAACTTCGGGGGAGCAGTACTTC

d_gene: TRBD2
j_gene: TRBJ2-3
abundance: .
v_gene: TRBV7-8
CDR3aa: CASSLGSSASGGGVTQYF
CDR3nt: TGTGCCAGCAGCTTAGGTTCATCGGCTAGCGGGGGAGGGGTTACGCAGTATTTT

d_gene: .
j_gene: TRBJ2-3
abundance: .
v_gene: TRBV5-6
CDR3aa: CASSLKTGSTDTQYF
CDR3nt: TGTGCCAGCAGCTTGAAGACAGGAAGCACAGATACGCAGTATTTT

d_gene: .
j_gene: TRBJ2-1
abundance: .
v_gene: TRBV6-4
CDR3aa: CASSVRGSDYNEQFF
CDR3nt: TGTGCCAGCAGTGTCCGCGGTAGCGACTACAATGAGCAGTTCTTC

d_gene: TRBD2
j_gene: TRBJ2-1
abundance: .
v_gene: TRBV4-2
CDR3aa: CASSQVFSGGQGEQFF
CDR3nt: TGTGCCAGCAGCCAAGTCTTTAGCGGGGGGCAGGGTGAGCAGTTCTTC

d_gene: TRBD2
j_gene: TRBJ2-5
abundance: once
v_gene: TRBV4-2
CDR3aa: CASSTTSGQETQYF
CDR3nt: TGTGCCAGCAGCACGACTAGCGGACAAGAGACCCAGTACTTC

d_gene: .
j_gene: TRBJ1-5
abundance: .
v_gene: TRBV21-1
CDR3aa: CASSKRRGTRNQPQHF
CDR3nt: TGTGCCAGCAGCAAAAGGAGGGGAACAAGAAATCAGCCCCAGCATTTT

d_gene: .
j_gene: TRBJ1-6
abundance: .
v_gene: TRBV18
CDR3aa: CASSPGGGVYNSPLHF
CDR3nt: TGTGCCAGCTCACCAGGAGGCGGGGTCTATAATTCACCCCTCCACTTT

d_gene: TRBD2
j_gene: TRBJ2-7
abundance: .
v_gene: TRBV28
CDR3aa: CASSFLSGGRSYEQYF
CDR3nt: TGTGCCAGCAGTTTCCTGAGCGGGGGGCGCTCCTACGAGCAGTACTTC

d_gene: TRBD1
j_gene: TRBJ2-5
abundance: .
v_gene: TRBV7-9
CDR3aa: CASSLEGQLWATQYF
CDR3nt: TGTGCCAGCAGCTTAGAGGGACAGCTCTGGGCGACCCAGTACTTC

d_gene: .
j_gene: TRBJ2-5
abundance: .
v_gene: TRBV5-1
CDR3aa: CASSSGTRSSSQETQYF
CDR3nt: TGCGCCAGCAGCTCTGGTACTAGATCCTCGTCTCAAGAGACCCAGTACTTC

d_gene: TRBD1
j_gene: TRBJ2-5
abundance: .
v_gene: TRBV7-2
CDR3aa: CASSPGQGWDQETQYF
CDR3nt: TGTGCCAGCAGCCCGGGACAGGGTTGGGACCAAGAGACCCAGTACTTC

d_gene: .
j_gene: TRBJ2-1
abundance: .
v_gene: TRBV7-2
CDR3aa: CASSLGTRYNEQFF
CDR3nt: TGTGCCAGCAGCTTAGGGACTCGATACAATGAGCAGTTCTTC

d_gene: TRBD2
j_gene: TRBJ2-5
abundance: .
v_gene: TRBV9
CDR3aa: CASSVSGGFQETQYF
CDR3nt: TGTGCCAGCAGCGTTTCCGGGGGGTTCCAAGAGACCCAGTACTTC